Presented here are 11 T cell receptor beta chains from one specimen sequenced in a study of control samples from healthy donors and cancer patients. Data came from immunoSEQ multiplex PCR; TCRdb stores just in-frame clones and leaves some out. The data show 77,000 or so clones, 90% to 95% seen once. Source material: blood. The receptors come from a man between 25 and 39 years old in good health.

This clone has only one observation. The chain combines TRBV3-1 (or the pseudogene TRBV3-2) with TRBJ2-5; 12 bases line up with TRBD2. This CDR3 is built from 14 residues. The germline gives CDR1 LGHDT, CDR2 YNNKEL (reference sequence). The trim removed 4 bases at V and 7 bases at J, leaving 4 bases unmatched. The CDR3 region has the DNA TGTGCCAGCAGCCTTCCTAGCGGGGGGGTGACCCAGTACTTC. Translating it yields CASSLPSGGVTQYF.

The chain carries TRBV28 and TRBJ1-2, with D perhaps matching TRBD1 (6 bases). The CDR3 loop spans 15 amino acids. Germline values: CDR1 MDHEN, CDR2 SYDVKM. The V gene lost 1 base and the J gene lost 6 bases, with 15 bases spanning the gap. The CDR3 coding sequence is TGTGCCAGCAGTTTATCCGGCGGGGGGGCTAATGGCTACACCTTC. As protein: CASSLSGGGANGYTF.

The gene calls are TRBV29-1 and TRBJ2-5; D unclear. V lost 6 bases to trimming and J lost 3 bases, with 8 bases between them. Germline V lookup: CDR1 SQVTM, CDR2 ANQGSEA. The CDR3 has 11 amino acids. CDR3 sequence reads: CSVTLEETQYF. In DNA form, the CDR3 reads TGCAGCGTCACTCTTGAAGAGACCCAGTACTTC.

DNA for the CDR3: TGTGCCAGCAGGATAAGACTCAATGAAAACATTCAGTACTTC. It is translated as CASRIRLNENIQYF. The chain links TRBV2 to TRBJ2-4; D is ambiguous. Germline CDR1 SNHLY, CDR2 FYNNEI. V lost 6 bases and J 5 bases, leaving 14 bases between the germline ends. The CDR3 runs 14 residues.

V usage is TRBV29-1 and J usage is TRBJ1-2, with D perhaps TRBD1 (5 bases). V lost 8 bases and J lost 2, with 18 bases in between. The CDR3 runs 14 residues. Germline V lookup: CDR1 SQVTM, CDR2 ANQGSEA. This CDR3 is CSTPGGGDNYGYTF. The DNA of the CDR3 is TGCAGCACCCCGGGGGGAGGAGACAACTATGGCTACACCTTC.

J is TRBJ1-5 and V is TRBV18; D is unclear. There are 13 residues in the CDR3. V lost 2 bases and J 5 bases, leaving 7 bases between the germline ends. Germline V gene lookup returns CDR1 KGHSH and CDR2 LQKENI. The CDR3 protein is CASSPGEDQPQHF. The CDR3 DNA sequence: TGTGCCAGCTCACCAGGGGAGGATCAGCCCCAGCATTTT.

This clone has just one count. CDR3 DNA: TGCGCCAGCAGCTCGGGGACAGGGTCCATGAACACTGAAGCTTTCTTT. Its protein product is CASSSGTGSMNTEAFF. This chain connects TRBV5-1 to TRBJ1-1; 9 bases are shared with TRBD1. Germline-derived CDR1 and CDR2 are SGHRS and YFSETQ. The CDR3 runs 16 residues. V lost 3 bases, J lost 0 bases, and 6 bases stayed unmatched.

V gene TRBV4-1 combines with J gene TRBJ2-5; no clear D gene. V was shortened by 0 bases and J by 6 bases, with 14 bases between the two germline ends. The CDR3 is 15 residues long. Germline assignment: CDR1 MGHRA and CDR2 YSYEKL. CDR3 region: CASSQDNLGKKTQYF. The CDR3 bases are TGCGCCAGCAGCCAAGATAACCTAGGCAAAAAGACCCAGTACTTC.

This chain uses TRBV9 with TRBJ2-4; tentative D call: TRBD2 (5 bases). The CDR3 is made up of 15 amino acids. Germline V CDR1 and CDR2: SGDLS, YYNGEE. V shed 1 base and J shed 3 bases, with 11 bases lying between them. The CDR3 DNA reads TGTGCCAGCAGCGTATCTCCCGGAGGCAAAAACATTCAGTACTTC. Encoded protein: CASSVSPGGKNIQYF.

The J gene is TRBJ1-6, the V gene TRBV28; the D gene is possibly TRBD1 (5 bases). The CDR3 sequence is 15 residues long. Looked up from germline, CDR1 is MDHEN and CDR2 is SYDVKM. V lost 3 bases to trimming and J lost 7 bases, with 13 bases between them. The CDR3 here is CASSFLQAKNSPLHF. The DNA of the CDR3 is TGTGCCAGCAGTTTCCTACAGGCGAAAAATTCACCCCTCCACTTT.

The rearrangement links TRBV24-1 to TRBJ2-2, with a tentative D call TRBD1 (5 bases). Trimming left V 4 bases short and J 7 bases short, with 12 bases between. From germline, CDR1 is KGHDR and CDR2 SFDVKD. This CDR3 comprises 14 residues. This chain's CDR3 is CATSDPGKVGELFF. CDR3 coding DNA: TGTGCCACCAGTGACCCAGGGAAGGTCGGGGAGCTGTTTTTT.